The 30 T cell receptor beta chains reported below all come from one sample, sequenced in a study of shared clonotypes between healthy human individuals (TCRdb year 2020). The library relied on the immunoSEQ multiplex PCR assay. TCRdb carries this immuneACCESS record with in-frame sequences only. Its versions omit some clonotypes, under half of them owing to an unresolved V gene in the studies checked, with the rest unexplained. The sample yields under 850,000 clones; just under 75% were counted once. The ten top clones hold less than 2% of the sample. Sample: memory CD4+ T cells sorted from blood. The cell subset or site label on this specimen signifies: CD45RA-negative fraction. The receptor set was obtained from a woman under 40 in good health.

V is TRBV18 and J is TRBJ2-7; a weak D match, TRBD1 (6 bases). In germline, CDR1 is KGHSH, CDR2 LQKENI. CDR3 length: 14 residues. V lost 2 bases to trimming and J lost 5 bases, with 13 bases between them. The CDR3 DNA reads as TGTGCCAGCTCACCATCCATACAGGGAGACGAGCAGTACTTC. This codes for CASSPSIQGDEQYF.

V is TRBV11-2 and J is TRBJ2-7; 8 bases align to TRBD2. Germline CDR1 is SGHAT and CDR2 is FQNNGV. The CDR3 covers 13 residues. J lost 1 base, V lost 6 bases, and 2 bases had no gene match. CDR3 amino acids: CASRLAASYEQYF. The CDR3 DNA reads as TGTGCCAGCAGACTAGCGGCATCCTACGAGCAGTACTTC.

V is TRBV18 and J is TRBJ2-4, with 7 bases that match TRBD2. CDR1 KGHSH and CDR2 LQKENI come from the germline V gene. V was pared by 6 bases and J by 1 base, with 12 bases of the junction left unmatched. The CDR3 consists of 17 residues. CDR3 loop: CASSDKAGRGAKNIQYF. CDR3 nucleotides: TGTGCCAGCTCGGACAAAGCGGGGAGGGGTGCCAAAAACATTCAGTACTTC.

The chain couples TRBV6-1 to TRBJ2-7; 12 positions match TRBD2. This CDR3 contains 16 residues. CDR1 is MNHNS, CDR2 SASEGT, per germline. V lost 4 bases and J lost 7; bases outside the gene matches: 11. CDR3 nucleotides: TGTGCCAGCAGTGGACTAGCGGGAGCCGCTCGGGCTGAGCAGTACTTC. It codes for CASSGLAGAARAEQYF.

The J gene is TRBJ2-5, the V gene TRBV5-1, with D unclear. Germline V gives CDR1 SGHRS, CDR2 YFSETQ. There are 15 residues in the CDR3. The V end lost 2 bases, the J end lost 1 base, and 12 bases lay between the germline ends. DNA of the CDR3: TGCGCCAGCAGCTTCAATATGGCGAGCCAAGAGACCCAGTACTTC. Protein product: CASSFNMASQETQYF.

The rearrangement joins TRBV11-2 to TRBJ1-6; TRBD1 matches 10 bases. Per germline, CDR1 SGHAT and CDR2 FQNNGV. The CDR3 loop spans 16 amino acids. J was trimmed by 9 bases and V by 1 base; bases with no gene match: 6. The CDR3 spells CASSLGTGGGISPLHF. In DNA, the CDR3 is TGTGCCAGCAGCTTAGGGACAGGGGGAGGAATTTCACCCCTCCACTTT.

The V and J genes are TRBV27 and TRBJ1-1; no firm D call. The CDR3 runs to 13 residues. The V and J ends lost 3 bases and 1 base respectively, with 6 bases between them. Germline CDR1 reads MNHEY; CDR2 reads SMNVEV (reference sequence). Here the CDR3 reads CASSFFKNTEAFF. The CDR3 nucleotides are TGTGCCAGCAGTTTCTTTAAGAACACTGAAGCTTTCTTT.

The rearrangement joins TRBV7-6 to TRBJ2-1, with a weak D call TRBD2 (7 bases). The germline CDR1 and CDR2 sequences are SGHVS and FNYEAQ. This CDR3 contains 17 residues. With 2 bases removed from V and 9 bases from J, the gap between germline ends came to 23 bases. CDR3 sequence reads: CASSLRGGGYAGAEQFF. CDR3 nucleotide sequence: TGTGCCAGCAGCTTAAGGGGGGGAGGCTATGCTGGTGCTGAGCAGTTCTTC.

As for this clone: Relative to the germline gene, one junction end is altered; a read error may explain this. The chain carries TRBV4-1 and TRBJ2-2; D uncertain. The CDR3 has 15 amino acids. CDR1 is MGHRA and CDR2 is YSYEKL in the germline V gene. CDR3 DNA sequence: TGCGCCAGCAGCCAATCCCCGACGAAGACCGGGGAGCTGTTTTTT. Its protein is CASSQSPTKTGELFF.

The chain recombines TRBV4-1 with TRBJ2-2; no clear D gene. The V end lost 4 bases, the J end lost 1 base, and 7 bases lay between the germline ends. The CDR3 totals 14 residues. The germline gives CDR1 MGHRA, CDR2 YSYEKL. CDR3 in amino acids: CASSRRLNTGELFF. In DNA, the CDR3 is TGCGCCAGCAGCCGCAGACTGAACACCGGGGAGCTGTTTTTT.

This clone was recorded a few times. This chain joins TRBV5-4 and TRBJ1-1; possible D gene TRBD1, 6 bases. V was cut by 3 bases and J by 8 bases, with 20 bases left in between. This CDR3 is 15 amino acids long. In germline, CDR1 is SGHNT, CDR2 YYREEE (reference sequence). CDR3 sequence: CASSWDMYGESEAFF. The CDR3 region has the DNA TGTGCCAGCAGCTGGGACATGTACGGAGAGAGCGAAGCTTTCTTT.

CDR3 sequence reads: CASSVRGMNTEAFF. The CDR3 DNA is TGTGCCAGCAGTGTGAGGGGGATGAACACTGAAGCTTTCTTT. The gene calls are TRBV6-1 and TRBJ1-1, with D maybe TRBD1 (6 bases). V lost 4 bases, J lost 0 bases, and 9 bases lay in between. The CDR3 covers 14 residues. Germline V gene lookup returns CDR1 MNHNS and CDR2 SASEGT.

This clone was seen more than once but under ten times. The chain joins TRBV2 to TRBJ2-7, with D hard to call. In germline, CDR1 is SNHLY, CDR2 FYNNEI. CDR3 size: 13 residues. The germline V and J ends were trimmed by 2 bases and 6 bases, with 11 bases remaining between them. CDR3 sequence: CASSEPPPGEQYF. CDR3 DNA: TGTGCCAGCAGTGAACCGCCTCCTGGCGAGCAGTACTTC.

This sequence joins TRBV10-2 and TRBJ2-1, with 11 positions matching TRBD2. Per germline, CDR1 WSHSY and CDR2 SAAADI. CDR3 length: 18 residues. Trimming cost V 6 bases and J 0 bases; bases outside gene matches: 10. The CDR3 DNA reads as TGCGCCAGCAGATCTAGCGGGAGGAAGATCGGCTCCTACAATGAGCAGTTCTTC. Translating gives CASRSSGRKIGSYNEQFF.

The gene calls are TRBV30 and TRBJ2-3; TRBD2 matches at 7 bases. Germline loops: CDR1 GTSNPN, CDR2 SVGIG (reference sequence). The CDR3 consists of 15 residues. V shed 4 bases and J 4 bases; nucleotides not matched to a gene: 11. CDR3 nucleotide sequence: TGTGCCTGGATTCTTAGCGGGCCACTATCAGATACGCAGTATTTT. As protein: CAWILSGPLSDTQYF.

The chain recombines TRBV5-1 with TRBJ1-2; D is perhaps TRBD1 (5 bases). Germline V gene sequence: CDR1 SGHRS, CDR2 YFSETQ. CDR3 length: 14 residues. The V end was cut by 2 bases, the J end by 0 bases, with 8 bases between. The DNA for the CDR3 is TGCGCCAGCAGCTTCACGACAGCTAACTATGGCTACACCTTC. It specifies CASSFTTANYGYTF.

V and J are TRBV28 and TRBJ2-1; possible D gene TRBD2, 6 bases. V was shortened by 4 bases and J by 7 bases, with 14 bases between the two germline ends. The CDR3 is 14 residues long. CDR1 and CDR2 (germline): MDHEN, SYDVKM. The CDR3 sequence is CASSSPSGTNEQFF. CDR3 nucleotide sequence: TGTGCCAGCAGTTCCCCCTCCGGGACTAATGAGCAGTTCTTC.

In this sample, this clone turned up a few times. The gene calls are TRBV28 and TRBJ1-4; no clear D gene. Trimming stripped 8 bases from V and 0 bases from J, with 10 bases between. The CDR3 runs to 14 residues. Germline assignment: CDR1 MDHEN and CDR2 SYDVKM. DNA of the CDR3: TGTGCCAGCGGCCCTGTTGCAACTAATGAAAAACTGTTTTTT. Its protein is CASGPVATNEKLFF.

The chain couples TRBV27 to TRBJ2-1; TRBD2 agrees at 11 bases. Looked up from germline, CDR1 is MNHEY and CDR2 is SMNVEV (reference sequence). V shed 3 bases, J shed 4 bases, and the junction held 5 bases outside the gene matches. The CDR3 runs 16 residues. The CDR3, as DNA: TGTGCCAGCAGTTTGGAGGGACTAGCGGATTACAATGAGCAGTTCTTC. This encodes CASSLEGLADYNEQFF.

This sequence joins TRBV28 and TRBJ2-5, with 7 nucleotides matching TRBD2. Looked up from germline, CDR1 is MDHEN and CDR2 is SYDVKM. The CDR3 length is 14 residues. The V gene end was trimmed by 3 bases and the J gene end by 4 bases; junction bases not matched to a gene: 5. The CDR3 DNA sequence: TGTGCCAGCAGTTTTGGGAGGGGCAGAGAGACCCAGTACTTC. Its protein product is CASSFGRGRETQYF.

This chain joins TRBV18 and TRBJ2-1, with D possibly called TRBD1 or TRBD2 (5 bases each). This CDR3 has 15 residues. In germline, CDR1 is KGHSH, CDR2 LQKENI. V dropped 1 base and J dropped 7 bases, with 14 bases sitting between them. This CDR3 reads CASSPQRGGGNEQFF. The CDR3 nucleotides read TGTGCCAGCTCACCACAGCGAGGTGGGGGTAATGAGCAGTTCTTC.

This chain links TRBV19 with TRBJ1-4; D call uncertain. Germline V CDR1 and CDR2: LNHDA, SQIVND (reference sequence). The CDR3 covers 16 residues. The V end was cut by 5 bases, the J end by 0 bases, with 13 bases between. The CDR3 protein is CASSRSSTATNEKLFF. The CDR3 DNA reads TGTGCCAGTAGTCGTTCGTCGACTGCAACTAATGAAAAACTGTTTTTT.

J is TRBJ2-7 and V is TRBV28; 10 positions match TRBD2. V shed 5 bases and J 3 bases; nucleotides not matched to a gene: 7. The CDR3 extends over 15 amino acids. The germline gives CDR1 MDHEN, CDR2 SYDVKM. This CDR3 is CASSTLAGGGYEQYF. CDR3 in DNA: TGTGCCAGCAGTACCTTAGCGGGAGGTGGCTACGAGCAGTACTTC.

The rearrangement links TRBV5-4 to TRBJ2-1; 9 bases align to TRBD2. V lost 2 bases and J lost 4; bases outside the gene matches: 7. This CDR3 is 16 amino acids long. CDR1 is SGHNT and CDR2 is YYREEE in the germline V gene (reference sequence). CDR3 region: CASSFPGLARYNEQFF. CDR3 nucleotides: TGTGCCAGCAGCTTTCCGGGACTAGCTAGATACAATGAGCAGTTCTTC.

This clone was counted once. This chain uses TRBV11-2 with TRBJ2-7, with 10 nucleotides matching TRBD2. The CDR3 has 17 amino acids. The V segment lost 0 bases and the J segment 5 bases; nucleotides outside the gene matches: 10. The germline V gene encodes CDR1 SGHAT and CDR2 FQNNGV. This CDR3 reads CASSLDGGASGSHEQYF. CDR3 coding DNA: TGTGCCAGCAGCTTAGATGGGGGGGCTAGCGGGAGTCACGAGCAGTACTTC.

This clone was counted a single time. The chain links TRBV6-5 to TRBJ1-4, with D tentatively TRBD1 (6 bases). The CDR3 runs 14 residues. Germline CDR1 MNHEY, CDR2 SVGAGI. The germline V and J ends were trimmed by 8 bases and 7 bases, with 17 bases remaining between them. The CDR3 nucleotides are TGTGCCAGCTGCTGGGGGGGCGCAAGTGAAAAACTGTTTTTT. It translates to CASCWGGASEKLFF.

This clone was found a few times. The V and J genes are TRBV27 and TRBJ2-5; D unclear. The CDR3 spans 12 residues. The V and J ends lost 6 bases and 8 bases respectively, with 13 bases between them. Germline CDR1 reads MNHEY; CDR2 reads SMNVEV (reference sequence). CDR3 in DNA: TGTGCCAGCAGCAGCACGGGCGGAACCCAGTACTTC. This translates into CASSSTGGTQYF.

The chain links TRBV28 to TRBJ1-5, with 8 bases that match TRBD1. V shed 11 bases and J 0 bases; nucleotides not matched to a gene: 12. Per germline, CDR1 MDHEN and CDR2 SYDVKM. The CDR3 totals 16 residues. The CDR3 here is CASWGTGTYSNQPQHF. As DNA, the CDR3 is TGTGCCTCTTGGGGGACAGGTACCTATAGCAATCAGCCCCAGCATTTT.

The V and J genes are TRBV6-1 and TRBJ2-1; the D gene is possibly TRBD1 (6 bases). Per germline, CDR1 MNHNS and CDR2 SASEGT. V was pared by 5 bases and J by 3 bases, with 14 bases between. The CDR3 consists of 15 residues. CDR3 loop: CASSRRQVRYNEQFF. The CDR3 DNA reads as TGTGCCAGCAGTAGAAGACAGGTGCGCTACAATGAGCAGTTCTTC.

The chain carries TRBV6-6 and TRBJ2-7; D gene ambiguous. V lost 5 bases, J lost 4 bases, and 6 bases lay in between. The CDR3 is 11 amino acids. Germline V gives CDR1 MNHNY, CDR2 SVGAGI (reference sequence). CDR3 region: CASSVRYEQYF. CDR3 in DNA: TGTGCCAGCAGTGTCCGATACGAGCAGTACTTC.